The rows below give T cell receptor beta chains drawn from one sample of a study of T cells in Graves' hyperthyroidism and ophthalmopathy. TCRdb independently ran MiXCR on the multiplex PCR reads; one entry per CDR3 protein. The table shows about 260,000 distinct CDR3 sequences, with less than 30% occurring only once. The sequencing sample was made of blood. The receptors derive from a man aged 35 to 55 with Graves' hyperthyroidism that later progressed to Graves' ophthalmopathy. Both conserved end residues are trimmed from each CDR3.

v_call: TRBV19; j_call: TRBJ2-7; cdr3_aa: ASSIRGTSGRYEQY
v_call: TRBV6-5; j_call: TRBJ1-1; cdr3_aa: ASSRTNTEAF
v_call: TRBV11-2; j_call: TRBJ2-3; cdr3_aa: ASSSRLAGGVDTQY
v_call: TRBV6-1; j_call: TRBJ1-1; cdr3_aa: ASSPGQTEAF
v_call: TRBV6-1; j_call: TRBJ2-5; cdr3_aa: ASGLAGGQETQY
v_call: TRBV29-1; j_call: TRBJ1-1; cdr3_aa: SVTQGVTEAF
v_call: TRBV10-2; j_call: TRBJ2-7; cdr3_aa: ASSAGNEQY
v_call: TRBV29-1; j_call: TRBJ2-5; cdr3_aa: SVLPSGSWETQY
v_call: TRBV12-3/TRBV12-4; j_call: TRBJ2-7; cdr3_aa: ASSTLSVGFSYEQY
v_call: TRBV12-3/TRBV12-4; j_call: TRBJ2-7; cdr3_aa: ASSLEARVYEQY
v_call: TRBV6-1; j_call: TRBJ1-1; cdr3_aa: ASRTGSGANEAF
v_call: TRBV12-3/TRBV12-4; j_call: TRBJ1-3; cdr3_aa: ASSFYHLGNTIY
v_call: TRBV7-3; j_call: TRBJ2-5; cdr3_aa: ASSARLAGGLETQH
v_call: TRBV9; j_call: TRBJ1-2; cdr3_aa: ASSEQPGQGALGYT
v_call: TRBV11-2; j_call: TRBJ2-7; cdr3_aa: ASSLAVSAGYEQY
v_call: TRBV10-3; j_call: TRBJ2-5; cdr3_aa: AIKGDEVGETQY
v_call: TRBV28; j_call: TRBJ2-7; cdr3_aa: ASSSQDYEQY
v_call: TRBV7-3; j_call: TRBJ2-2; cdr3_aa: ASSPTQRAYTGELF
v_call: TRBV7-3; j_call: TRBJ2-5; cdr3_aa: ASSRDRQETQY
v_call: TRBV12-3/TRBV12-4; j_call: TRBJ2-5; cdr3_aa: ASSLAVPNHDTQY